Below, 28 T cell receptor beta chains from the same sample are listed, as sequenced in a study of post-analysis software for immune sequencing data. Broader study findings: Relative to controls, patients had about five TRBV segments at higher frequency, with TRBV5-6, TRBV5-1 and TRBV20-1 among these.

Carried by the TCR beta cDNA libraries were unique molecular identifiers. In TCRdb, the PCR reads were re-called with MiXCR into one record per CDR3 protein. The table shows approximately 440,000 distinct CDR3 sequences, with 45% occurring only once. Their target antigens are unknown. Sequenced: blood. These receptors all stem from a girl under 18 with multiple sclerosis.

The gene calls are TRBV20-1 and TRBJ2-3, with 8 positions matching TRBD2. There are 18 residues in the CDR3. With 0 bases clipped from V and 0 bases from J, the junction kept 11 bases outside the gene matches. The germline V gene has CDR1 DFQATT and CDR2 SNEGSKA (reference sequence). The CDR3 loop reads CSAREMGGGRISTDTQYF. The CDR3 DNA follows: TGCAGTGCTAGAGAGATGGGAGGCGGGAGGATTAGCACAGATACGCAGTATTTT.

This clonotype was seen a few times. The chain has TRBV6-5 and TRBJ2-7, with D perhaps TRBD1 or TRBD2 (5 bases each). This CDR3 is built from 13 residues. Trimming took 7 bases from V and 4 from J, leaving 14 bases between them. Germline V gene data show CDR1 as MNHEY and CDR2 as SVGAGI. Written as DNA, the CDR3 is TGTGCCAGCACTCGCCATGAGGGGTACGAGCAGTACTTC. This translates into CASTRHEGYEQYF.

This clonotype was seen a few times. This chain connects TRBV6-5 to TRBJ2-5, with 15 nucleotides matching TRBD2. J lost 5 bases, V lost 6 bases, and 4 bases had no gene match. The germline CDR1 and CDR2 sequences are MNHEY and SVGAGI. The CDR3 is 15 amino acids. As DNA, the CDR3 is TGTGCCAGCAGCCCCGGGACTAGCGGGAGGGAGACCCAGTACTTC. This sequence encodes CASSPGTSGRETQYF.

This clonotype was counted only a few times. The chain links TRBV2 to TRBJ2-7; D perhaps matches TRBD2 (7 bases). The V gene's germline CDR1 is SNHLY and CDR2 FYNNEI. V lost 3 bases, J lost 7 bases, and 19 bases lay in between. The CDR3 consists of 15 residues. DNA of the CDR3: TGTGCCAGCAGTGAGGGGGCCTGGGACTACAGTGAGCAGTACTTC. Its translation: CASSEGAWDYSEQYF.

The chain combines TRBV28 with TRBJ1-2, with D unresolved. Germline V gives CDR1 MDHEN, CDR2 SYDVKM. Trimming left V 2 bases short and J 4 bases short, with 14 bases between. CDR3 length: 15 residues. The CDR3 spells CASSLGAEVPYGYTF. Written as DNA, the CDR3 is TGTGCCAGCAGTTTAGGAGCAGAGGTCCCCTATGGCTACACCTTC.

This chain links TRBV7-3 with TRBJ2-3, with D perhaps TRBD1 or TRBD2 (6 bases each). Germline V CDR1 and CDR2: SGHTA, FQGTGA. The CDR3 has 15 residues. Between the trimmed V and J ends, which lost 6 bases and 4 bases, there was a span of 17 bases. The CDR3, as DNA: TGTGCCAGCAGTATTGGGAAGGGGGGACCAGATACGCAGTATTTT. It yields the protein CASSIGKGGPDTQYF.

Here the CDR3 DNA reads TGTGCCAGCAGCTTAGCAACCGGGACTAGCGGGAGGGCCTCCTACAATGAGCAGTTCTTC. Amino acids: CASSLATGTSGRASYNEQFF. The V call is TRBV7-8, the J call TRBJ2-1; 16 bases are shared with TRBD2. With V trimmed by 0 bases and J by 0 bases, 5 bases remained unmatched. Germline CDR1 SGHVS, CDR2 FQNEAQ. The CDR3 is made up of 20 amino acids.

This clonotype has a single count. V and J are TRBV7-6 and TRBJ2-7, with 7 bases fitting TRBD1. The V segment lost 5 bases and the J segment 5 bases; nucleotides outside the gene matches: 6. The CDR3 has 13 residues. Germline CDR1 is SGHVS and CDR2 is FNYEAQ. The CDR3 DNA reads TGTGCCAGCAGCCCGCAGACAGGGAACGAGCAGTACTTC. It translates to CASSPQTGNEQYF. Complete variable domain (other parts from reference TRBV7-6 and TRBJ2-7): GAGVSQSPRYKVTKRGQDVALRCDPISGHVSLYWYRQALGQGPEFLTYFNYEAQQDKSGLPNDRFSAERPEGSISTLTIQRTEQRDSAMYRCASSPQTGNEQYFGPGTRLTVT.

CDR3: CASSLLPGQGTETQYF. The CDR3 DNA reads as TGTGCCAGCAGTTTATTGCCGGGACAGGGGACAGAGACCCAGTACTTC. The chain is built from TRBV28 and TRBJ2-5, with 10 bases that match TRBD1. With V trimmed by 1 base and J by 4 bases, 6 bases remained unmatched. The length of the CDR3 is 16 residues. Germline loops: CDR1 MDHEN, CDR2 SYDVKM.

This clonotype has just a few counts. The rearrangement joins TRBV7-3 to TRBJ2-1; D is undetermined. CDR1 SGHTA and CDR2 FQGTGA come from the germline V gene. With 0 bases removed from V and 0 bases from J, the gap between germline ends came to 9 bases. This CDR3 is built from 16 residues. As DNA, the CDR3 is TGTGCCAGCAGCTTAACTTTTGATAGCTCCTACAATGAGCAGTTCTTC. Translated, it gives CASSLTFDSSYNEQFF.

This clonotype was seen a few times. This chain links TRBV5-1 with TRBJ2-6; no clear D gene. The germline V gene has CDR1 SGHRS and CDR2 YFSETQ. V was pared by 3 bases and J by 5 bases, with 9 bases between. The CDR3 has 14 residues. CDR3 protein: CASSWDWRANVLTF. The CDR3 DNA sequence: TGCGCCAGCAGCTGGGATTGGAGGGCCAACGTCCTGACTTTC.

This clonotype has only a few counts. The V gene is TRBV7-2, the J gene TRBJ2-1, with 8 bases fitting TRBD2. CDR3 length equals 15 residues. The junction had 3 bases not matched to a gene; V was cut back by 5 bases and J by 0 bases. In germline, CDR1 is SGHTA, CDR2 FQGNSA. The CDR3 here is CASSHSGVSYNEQFF. The CDR3 nucleotides read TGTGCCAGCAGCCATAGCGGGGTCTCCTACAATGAGCAGTTCTTC.

This clonotype occurred a few times. The chain uses TRBV7-9 and TRBJ2-1; 9 nucleotides match TRBD2. The CDR3 extends over 17 amino acids. Germline V gives CDR1 SEHNR, CDR2 FQNEAQ (reference sequence). The J segment lost 0 bases and the V segment lost 1 base, leaving 4 bases of the junction unmatched. Written as DNA, the CDR3 is TGTGCCAGCAGCTTAGGGCTAGCGGGACCCTCCTACAATGAGCAGTTCTTC. Encoded protein: CASSLGLAGPSYNEQFF.

The gene calls are TRBV20-1 and TRBJ1-4; no firm D call. This CDR3 comprises 14 residues. The ends were cut back, 4 bases at V and 0 bases at J, with 9 bases in the middle. CDR1 is DFQATT and CDR2 is SNEGSKA in the germline V gene (reference sequence). The CDR3 reads CSAIDGATNEKLFF. CDR3 DNA sequence: TGCAGTGCTATAGACGGTGCAACTAATGAAAAACTGTTTTTT.

This clonotype was counted only a few times. The V gene is TRBV12-3 or TRBV12-4, the J gene TRBJ2-5, with TRBD2 identical over 10 bases. The end of the DNA is better explained by TRBJ2-7, so the J call may be wrong. This CDR3 is built from 15 residues. CDR3 sequence: CASRRTSGGGYEQYF. The CDR3 DNA reads as TGTGCCAGCAGGCGGACTAGCGGAGGGGGCTACGAGCAGTACTTC.

The chain is built from TRBV21-1 and TRBJ2-1; TRBD1 is taken as the D call from the table, unchecked against the DNA. TRBV21-1 is listed as a pseudogene. The CDR3 totals 14 residues. CDR3 DNA sequence: TGTGCCAGCTGCCTGGCCGACAGGGGGCACGAGCAGTTCTTC. Its translation: CASCLADRGHEQFF.

The chain carries TRBV12-3 or TRBV12-4 and TRBJ1-1; 11 nucleotides align to TRBD1. Germline trimming cut 6 bases from V and 11 bases from J; bases unmatched to any gene: 2. This CDR3 is 11 amino acids long. The CDR3 nucleotides read TGTGCCAGCAGGGGACAGGGGGAGGCTTTCTTT. Protein sequence: CASRGQGEAFF.

With respect to this clonotype: Just one base apart from a much larger clone, this may be a read error. This chain links TRBV6-5 with TRBJ2-5, with 7 bases matching TRBD2. Looked up from germline, CDR1 is MNHEY and CDR2 is SVGAGI. The CDR3 contains 13 residues. CDR3 DNA: TGTGCCGGCAGCCTTACTAGCGAAGAGACCCAGTACTTC. It translates to CAGSLTSEETQYF.

The chain links TRBV20-1 to TRBJ2-1; TRBD2 aligns across 7 bases. From germline, CDR1 is DFQATT and CDR2 SNEGSKA (reference sequence). V lost 5 bases to trimming and J lost 6 bases; unmatched junction nucleotides: 25. This CDR3 is built from 19 residues. This CDR3 is CSAHLHTKSGLVSVNEQFF. Here the CDR3 DNA reads TGCAGTGCTCACCTTCATACTAAAAGCGGACTAGTGTCCGTCAATGAGCAGTTCTTC.

Here the CDR3 reads CASSSWEGGISDEQFF. The CDR3 DNA sequence: TGTGCCAGCAGTTCATGGGAGGGCGGGATAAGCGATGAGCAGTTCTTC. The genes are TRBV28 and TRBJ2-1; 7 bases agree with TRBD2. V shed 4 bases and J 8 bases; nucleotides not matched to a gene: 14. The CDR3 runs to 16 residues. CDR1 and CDR2 from the germline V gene are MDHEN and SYDVKM.

In this sample, this clonotype turned up a few times. The CDR3 coding sequence is TGCAGTGCTAGATCCGGGACGAACTATGGCTACACCTTC. This codes for CSARSGTNYGYTF. The rearrangement joins TRBV20-1 to TRBJ1-2, with D perhaps matching TRBD1 (5 bases). The CDR3 contains 13 residues. In germline, CDR1 is DFQATT, CDR2 SNEGSKA (reference sequence). V lost 2 bases and J 2 bases, leaving 9 bases between the germline ends.

This chain uses TRBV7-8 with TRBJ2-7, with TRBD2 matching 8 bases. This CDR3 comprises 16 residues. Germline V lookup: CDR1 SGHVS, CDR2 FQNEAQ. V lost 2 bases and J lost 1; bases outside the gene matches: 7. This CDR3 reads CASSLKAGVVSYEQYF. As DNA, the CDR3 is TGTGCCAGCAGCTTAAAAGCGGGAGTAGTGTCCTACGAGCAGTACTTC.

This clonotype has just a few counts. V is TRBV29-1 and J is TRBJ1-1; D might be TRBD1 (5 bases). V lost 6 bases and J lost 6, with 20 bases in between. Germline V lookup: CDR1 SQVTM, CDR2 ANQGSEA. This CDR3 has 14 residues. CDR3 nucleotides: TGCAGCGTCGCTACAGTGGGGCGGACTCCTGAAGCTTTCTTT. Translation: CSVATVGRTPEAFF. Combining the CDR3 with reference TRBV29-1 and TRBJ1-1 gives the whole variable domain SAVISQKPSRDICQRGTSLTIQCQVDSQVTMMFWYRQQPGQSLTLIATANQGSEATYESGFVIDKFPISRPNLTFSTLTVSNMSPEDSSIYLCSVATVGRTPEAFFGQGTRLTVV.

CDR3 sequence (DNA): TGCAGTGCTAGAGATGGGTACACTGAAGCTTTCTTT. As protein: CSARDGYTEAFF. The V gene is TRBV20-1, the J gene TRBJ1-1; the D is unclear. V shed 0 bases and J shed 3 bases, with 5 bases lying between them. CDR1 is DFQATT and CDR2 is SNEGSKA in the germline V gene (reference sequence). This CDR3 contains 12 residues.

The chain recombines TRBV3-1 with TRBJ2-1; D not certain. Germline CDR1 is LGHDT and CDR2 is YNNKEL (reference sequence). V was shortened by 1 base and J by 10 bases, with 14 bases between the two germline ends. The CDR3 is 14 amino acids. CDR3 residues: CASSQVYNVGEQFF. The DNA for the CDR3 is TGTGCCAGCAGCCAAGTCTATAACGTGGGGGAGCAGTTCTTC.

The chain joins TRBV3-1 to TRBJ2-7, with D perhaps TRBD2 (6 bases). The CDR3 has 14 amino acids. Per the germline V gene, CDR1 is LGHDT and CDR2 is YNNKEL (reference sequence). Trimming took off 4 bases at V and 0 bases at J, with 10 bases between the two ends. CDR3: CASSPGAPSYEQYF. CDR3 in DNA: TGTGCCAGCAGCCCGGGAGCTCCCTCCTACGAGCAGTACTTC.

The rearrangement joins TRBV11-2 to TRBJ1-4; no firm D call. V lost 6 bases to trimming and J lost 7 bases, with 18 bases between them. CDR3 length: 15 amino acids. Germline V gene data show CDR1 as SGHAT and CDR2 as FQNNGV. CDR3 amino acids: CASSSRTVSGEKLFF. In DNA form, the CDR3 reads TGTGCCAGCAGTTCCCGGACGGTATCGGGTGAAAAACTGTTTTTT.

The V call is TRBV12-3 or TRBV12-4, the J call TRBJ2-1, with TRBD2 identical over 8 bases. This CDR3 is built from 13 residues. The J segment lost 7 bases and the V segment lost 7 bases, leaving 6 bases of the junction unmatched. This chain's CDR3 is CASTPGGANEQFF. CDR3 sequence (DNA): TGTGCCAGCACCCCCGGGGGGGCAAATGAGCAGTTCTTC.